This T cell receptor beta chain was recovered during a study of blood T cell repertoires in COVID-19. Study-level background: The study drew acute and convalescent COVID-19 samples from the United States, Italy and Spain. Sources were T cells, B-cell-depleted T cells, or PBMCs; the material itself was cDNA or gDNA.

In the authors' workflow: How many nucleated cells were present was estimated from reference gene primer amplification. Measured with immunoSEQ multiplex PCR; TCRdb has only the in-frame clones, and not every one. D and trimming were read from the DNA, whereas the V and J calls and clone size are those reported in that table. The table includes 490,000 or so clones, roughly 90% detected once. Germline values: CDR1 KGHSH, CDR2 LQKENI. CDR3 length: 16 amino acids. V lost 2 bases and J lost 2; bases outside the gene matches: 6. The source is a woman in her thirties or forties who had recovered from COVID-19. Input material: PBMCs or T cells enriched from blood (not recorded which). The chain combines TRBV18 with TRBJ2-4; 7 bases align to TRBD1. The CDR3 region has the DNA TGTGCCAGCTCACCAACAGGGGATGTGTCCAAAAACATTCAGTACTTC. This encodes CASSPTGDVSKNIQYF.